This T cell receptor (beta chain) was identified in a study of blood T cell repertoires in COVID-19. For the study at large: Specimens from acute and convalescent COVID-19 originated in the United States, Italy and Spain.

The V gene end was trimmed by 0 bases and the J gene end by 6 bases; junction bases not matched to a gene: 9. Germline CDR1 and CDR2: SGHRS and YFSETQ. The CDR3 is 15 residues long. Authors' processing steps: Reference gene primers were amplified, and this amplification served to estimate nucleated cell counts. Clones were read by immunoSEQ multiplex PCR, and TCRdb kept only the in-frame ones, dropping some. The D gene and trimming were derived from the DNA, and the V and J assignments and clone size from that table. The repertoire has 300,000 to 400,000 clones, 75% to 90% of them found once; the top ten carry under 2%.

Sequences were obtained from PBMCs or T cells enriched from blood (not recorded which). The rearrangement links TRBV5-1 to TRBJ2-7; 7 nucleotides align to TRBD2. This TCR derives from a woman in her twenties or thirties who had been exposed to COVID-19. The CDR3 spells CASSLGSAGEGEQYF. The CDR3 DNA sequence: TGCGCCAGCAGCTTGGGATCGGCGGGGGAAGGCGAGCAGTACTTC.